Here is one TCR beta chain with its context. This clone was counted a single time. Its antigen target is currently unknown. No per-base quality is available; no much larger clone lies one base away. This entry comes from a study of STAT5B mutations in CD4+ large granular lymphocyte leukemia (dated by TCRdb to between 2021 and 2022). Context from the whole study: Among healthy controls, the CDR3 'QG' motif was associated with a particular HLA allele. The TCRbeta repertoires of CD4+ T-cell large granular lymphocyte leukemia patients were compared with the TCRbeta repertoires of healthy blood donors. The purity of purified fractions was confirmed by flow cytometry on FACSCanto II or FACSVerse to exceed 95% among lymphocytes. The paper's findings and limits, for the study overall: The data were not HLA-matched, and the higher clonality in CD4+ T-LGLL than in CD8+ T-LGLL could be due to the relatively small sample size. CD4-sorted patient repertoires appeared more clonal than healthy CD4+ repertoires, and this difference persisted after removing the putative leukemic clones. Main leukemic clonotypes were private to each patient, although approximately 25% of the main leukemic clonotypes were found at low frequency in the non-leukemic repertoires of other patients. TRBV06-family usage was enriched among the top patient clones (8/27) compared with healthy controls (2/35).

Cut back by 8 bases and 4 bases, the V and J ends lie 20 bases apart. The germline V gene yields ENHRY for CDR1 and SYGVKD for CDR2. Measured from the cysteine to the phenylalanine, the CDR3 is 15 residues long. Only CDR3 DNA remains: 45 bases, in frame from the first base. The immunoSEQ assay at survey resolution was applied to genomic DNA for sequencing of TCRbeta rearrangements. The study's own analysis went as follows. In the TCR sequencing data, the smallest productive clonotype frequency that could be detected was 2.59 x 10-5. Only productive TCRbeta rearrangements, defined as complete and in-frame sequences, were included in the analyses. Sample clonality was computed as Simpson clonality in the immunoSEQ Analyzer version 3.0. Clones were binned by frequency as very rare, small, medium, large (1-20%) or hyperexpanded (>20%). Generation probabilities were estimated with OLGA 1.2.3, V-gene circos plots were made with VDJtools, specificities were looked up in VDJdb, and CDR3 motifs were identified with GLIPH. This is the immuneACCESS table as TCRdb keeps it, with only in-frame sequences that have V and J called. A part of the clones is gone; compared with another copy, unresolved V genes explain less than half, and the rest is unexplained. From that table come the V and J calls and clone size; the DNA was used to work out D and trimming. The sample table shows approximately 33,000 clones, and roughly three quarters are seen once. The ten largest account for 2.5% to 3% of the sample.

Buffy coats from 35 to 45 blood donors, supplied by the Finnish Red Cross blood service, were used as healthy controls. All TCR-sequenced material derived from peripheral blood: patient blood samples and healthy donor buffy coats. Ficoll-Hypaque gradient centrifugation was used to isolate peripheral blood mononuclear cells. CD4+ cells were magnetically purified from the buffy coats of healthy controls. The Gentra Puregene Cell and Tissue kit was used for genomic DNA extraction, and quantification was performed on a Qubit 2.0 fluorometer. The TCR sequence derives from a human donor in good health. Recombination connected TRBV10-3 to TRBJ2-5; perhaps TRBD2 is the D gene, with 8 bases matching. Sequencing used CD4+ T cells from blood buffy coats. This receptor has the CDR3 CAIAPGLGGGETQYF. The DNA reads as follows: TGTGCCATCGCCCCGGGACTAGGGGGCGGAGAGACCCAGTACTTC.